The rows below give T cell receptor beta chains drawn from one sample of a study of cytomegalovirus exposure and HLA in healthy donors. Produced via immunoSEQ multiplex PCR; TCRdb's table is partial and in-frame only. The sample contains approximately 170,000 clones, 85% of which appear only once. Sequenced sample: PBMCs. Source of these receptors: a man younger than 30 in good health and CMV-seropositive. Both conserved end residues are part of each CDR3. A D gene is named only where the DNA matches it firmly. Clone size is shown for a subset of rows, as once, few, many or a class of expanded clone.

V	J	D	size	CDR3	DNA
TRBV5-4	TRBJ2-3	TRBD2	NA	CASSLGGIGLAGGSPDTQYF	TGTGCCAGCAGCTTGGGGGGGATTGGACTAGCGGGAGGATCCCCAGATACGCAGTATTTT
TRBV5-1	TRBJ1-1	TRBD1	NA	CASSLRQGANTEAFF	TGCGCCAGCAGCTTGCGACAGGGGGCCAACACTGAAGCTTTCTTT
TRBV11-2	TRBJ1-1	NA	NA	CASSSTIDSRYTEAFF	TGTGCCAGCAGCTCGACCATCGACAGTAGGTACACTGAAGCTTTCTTT
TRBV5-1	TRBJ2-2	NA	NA	CASSLGDTTNTGELFF	TGCGCCAGCAGCTTGGGGGACACTACGAACACCGGGGAGCTGTTTTTT
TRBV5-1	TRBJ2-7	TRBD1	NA	CASSSGQGGTLQQYF	TGCGCCAGCAGCTCGGGACAGGGAGGGACCCTACAGCAGTACTTC
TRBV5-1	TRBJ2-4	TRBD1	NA	CASSLGGGNIQYF	TGCGCCAGCAGCTTAGGGGGCGGAAACATTCAGTACTTC
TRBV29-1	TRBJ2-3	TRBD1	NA	CSVAGQNTDTQYF	TGCAGCGTTGCGGGACAGAACACAGATACGCAGTATTTT
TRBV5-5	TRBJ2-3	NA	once	CASSLVGGLGGTQYF	TGTGCCAGCAGCTTGGTCGGGGGGCTAGGGGGTACGCAGTATTTT
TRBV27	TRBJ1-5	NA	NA	CASSPAGSNQPQHF	TGTGCCAGCAGTCCCGCAGGTAGCAATCAGCCCCAGCATTTT
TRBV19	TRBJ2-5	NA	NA	CASSIGGTAGTQYF	TGTGCCAGTAGTATAGGCGGGACTGCTGGGACCCAGTACTTC
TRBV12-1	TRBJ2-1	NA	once	CASSSGLAAYNEQFF	TGTGCCAGCAGCTCGGGACTAGCGGCTTACAATGAGCAGTTCTTC
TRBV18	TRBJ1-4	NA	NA	CASLGGLNEKLFF	TGTGCCAGCTTAGGCGGCCTTAATGAAAAACTGTTTTTT
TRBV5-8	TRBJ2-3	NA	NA	CASSPGLDTQYF	TGTGCCAGCAGCCCAGGACTAGATACGCAGTATTTT
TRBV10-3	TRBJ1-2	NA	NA	CAIRDDRSYGYTF	TGTGCCATCAGAGACGACAGAAGCTATGGCTACACCTTC
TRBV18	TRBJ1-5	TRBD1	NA	CASSPRQGNQPQHF	TGTGCCAGCTCACCACGACAGGGAAATCAGCCCCAGCATTTT
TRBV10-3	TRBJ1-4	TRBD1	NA	CATRDSNEKLFF	TGTGCCACCCGGGACAGTAATGAAAAACTGTTTTTT
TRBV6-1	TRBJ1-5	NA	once	CASSGRSSNSNQPQHF	TGTGCCAGCAGTGGCAGGTCTTCTAATAGCAATCAGCCCCAGCATTTT
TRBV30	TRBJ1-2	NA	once	CAWSTGHGHDYTF	TGTGCCTGGAGTACAGGGCACGGTCATGACTACACCTTC
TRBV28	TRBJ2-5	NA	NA	CASSLWREVLMETQYF	TGTGCCAGCAGTTTATGGAGGGAGGTGCTAATGGAGACCCAGTACTTC
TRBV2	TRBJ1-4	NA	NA	CASSPFSGDEKLFF	TGTGCCAGCTCCCCGTTTAGCGGGGATGAAAAACTGTTTTTT
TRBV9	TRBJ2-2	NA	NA	CASSPRGRGGTGELFF	TGTGCCAGCAGCCCTAGAGGCAGGGGTGGCACCGGGGAGCTGTTTTTT
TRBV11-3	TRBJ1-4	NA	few	CASTGMLGEKLFF	TGTGCCAGTACAGGGATGTTGGGTGAAAAACTGTTTTTT
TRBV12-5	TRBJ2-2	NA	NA	CASGLVRGNHTGELFF	TGTGCTAGTGGTTTGGTACGGGGTAACCACACCGGGGAGCTGTTTTTT
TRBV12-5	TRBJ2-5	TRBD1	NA	CAPPGQGARETQYF	TGTGCCCCACCGGGACAGGGGGCACGGGAGACCCAGTACTTC